The TCR beta chain under discussion was sequenced for a study of blood T cell repertoires in COVID-19. Overall study context: Material from acute and convalescent COVID-19 was sourced from the United States, Italy and Spain.

As originally analysed: Estimated nucleated cell counts came from reference gene primer amplification. Some clones are missing from TCRdb's copy, which holds only in-frame ones; the method was immunoSEQ multiplex PCR. Clone size and V and J calls were adopted from that table, with D and trimming inferred from the DNA. In the table there are approximately 140,000 clones, about 88% of which are singletons. Germline V CDR1 and CDR2: LGHDT, YNNKEL (reference sequence). V lost 1 base and J 7 bases, leaving 19 bases between the germline ends. CDR3 length: 16 residues. The genes are TRBV3-1 (or the pseudogene TRBV3-2) and TRBJ2-5; a possible D gene is TRBD1 (6 bases). Sequencing was performed on peripheral blood. This receptor was taken from a human donor with COVID-19, enrolled during active disease. The donor label of this sample is uncertain. In nucleotides, the CDR3 is TGTGCCAGCAGCCAAGTGAATTTGGGGGCTGGAGGGACCCAGTACTTC. Its translation is CASSQVNLGAGGTQYF.